The present entry profiles one T cell receptor beta chain with its context. The data belong to a study of technical replicates of blood from a few donors. Assay used: immunoSEQ multiplex PCR; TCRdb lists only in-frame clones, some missing. The profile shows over 85,000 clones, just under 95% of them singletons. The germline gives CDR1 MGHDK, CDR2 SYGVNS. The V segment lost 4 bases and the J segment 10 bases; nucleotides outside the gene matches: 5. CDR3 length: 14 residues. The chain carries TRBV25-1 and TRBJ2-1; 12 nucleotides line up with TRBD2. The sequence came from a human donor in good health. Sequencing was performed on T cells isolated from PBMCs. Here the CDR3 reads CASSGTSGIKEQFF. Written as DNA, the CDR3 is TGTGCCAGCAGTGGGACTAGCGGGATAAAAGAGCAGTTCTTC. The whole variable domain, remainder taken from reference TRBV25-1 and TRBJ2-1, is EADIYQTPRYLVIGTGKKITLECSQTMGHDKMYWYQQDPGMELHLIHYSYGVNSTEKGDLSSESTVSRIRTEHFPLTLESARPSHTSQYLCASSGTSGIKEQFFGPGTRLTVL.